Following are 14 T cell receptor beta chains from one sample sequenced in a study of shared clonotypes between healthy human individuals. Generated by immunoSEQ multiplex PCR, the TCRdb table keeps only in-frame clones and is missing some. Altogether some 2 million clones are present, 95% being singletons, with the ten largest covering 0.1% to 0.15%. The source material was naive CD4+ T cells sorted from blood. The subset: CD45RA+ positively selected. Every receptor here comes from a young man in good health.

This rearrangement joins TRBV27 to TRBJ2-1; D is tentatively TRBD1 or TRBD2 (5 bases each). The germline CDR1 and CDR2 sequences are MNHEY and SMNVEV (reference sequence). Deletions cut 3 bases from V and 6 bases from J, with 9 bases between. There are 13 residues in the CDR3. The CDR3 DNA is TGTGCCAGCAGTTTCCGGGACCTCAATGAGCAGTTCTTC. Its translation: CASSFRDLNEQFF.

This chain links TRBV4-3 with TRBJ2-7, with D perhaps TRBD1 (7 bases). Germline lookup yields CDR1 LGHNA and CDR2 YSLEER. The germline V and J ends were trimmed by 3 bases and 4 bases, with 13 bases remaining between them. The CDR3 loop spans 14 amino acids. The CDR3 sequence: CASSHATGTYEQYF. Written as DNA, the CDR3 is TGCGCCAGCAGCCATGCGACAGGGACTTACGAGCAGTACTTC.

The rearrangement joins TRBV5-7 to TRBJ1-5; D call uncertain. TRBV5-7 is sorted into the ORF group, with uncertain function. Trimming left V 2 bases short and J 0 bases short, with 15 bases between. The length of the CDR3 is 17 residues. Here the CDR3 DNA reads TGTGCCAGCAGCTTAAACAGCGGACGATATAGCAATCAGCCCCAGCATTTT. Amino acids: CASSLNSGRYSNQPQHF.

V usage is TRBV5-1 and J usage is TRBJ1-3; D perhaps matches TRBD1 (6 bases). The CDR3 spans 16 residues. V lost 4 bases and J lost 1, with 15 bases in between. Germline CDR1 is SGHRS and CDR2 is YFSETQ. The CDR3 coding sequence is TGCGCCAGCAGCCGATTACTACAGGGATCTGGAAACACCATATATTTT. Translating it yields CASSRLLQGSGNTIYF.

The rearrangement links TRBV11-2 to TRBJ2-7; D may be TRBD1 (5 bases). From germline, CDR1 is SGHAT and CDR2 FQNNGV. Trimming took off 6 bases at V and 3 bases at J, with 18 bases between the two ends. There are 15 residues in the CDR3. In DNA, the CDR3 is TGTGCCAGCAGTATCGGTGGGGCTGGGAACTACGAGCAGTACTTC. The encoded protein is CASSIGGAGNYEQYF.

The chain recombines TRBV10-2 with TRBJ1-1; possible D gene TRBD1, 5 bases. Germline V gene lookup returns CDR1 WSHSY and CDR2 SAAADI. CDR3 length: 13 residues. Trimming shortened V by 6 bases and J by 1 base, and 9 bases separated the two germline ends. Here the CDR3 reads CASRGTKNTEAFF. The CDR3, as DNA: TGCGCCAGCAGGGGGACGAAGAACACTGAAGCTTTCTTT.

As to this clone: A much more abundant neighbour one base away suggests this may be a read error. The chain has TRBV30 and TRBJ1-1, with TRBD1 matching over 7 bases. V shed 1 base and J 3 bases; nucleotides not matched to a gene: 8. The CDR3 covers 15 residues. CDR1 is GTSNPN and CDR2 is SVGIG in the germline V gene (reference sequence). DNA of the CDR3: TGTGCCTGGAGTGCTGCCGGGACAGTGGACACTGAAGCTTTCTTT. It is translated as CAWSAAGTVDTEAFF.

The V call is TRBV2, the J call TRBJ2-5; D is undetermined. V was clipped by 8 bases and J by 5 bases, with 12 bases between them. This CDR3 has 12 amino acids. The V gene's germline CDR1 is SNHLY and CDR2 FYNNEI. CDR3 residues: CASGAASETQYF. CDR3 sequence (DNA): TGTGCCAGCGGTGCAGCAAGCGAGACCCAGTACTTC.

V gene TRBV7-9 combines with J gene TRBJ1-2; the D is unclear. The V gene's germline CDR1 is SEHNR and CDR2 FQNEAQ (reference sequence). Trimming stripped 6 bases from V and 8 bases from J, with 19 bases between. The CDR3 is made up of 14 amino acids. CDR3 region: CASSQMGGSAGYTF. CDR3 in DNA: TGTGCCAGCAGTCAAATGGGTGGGTCTGCGGGCTACACCTTC.

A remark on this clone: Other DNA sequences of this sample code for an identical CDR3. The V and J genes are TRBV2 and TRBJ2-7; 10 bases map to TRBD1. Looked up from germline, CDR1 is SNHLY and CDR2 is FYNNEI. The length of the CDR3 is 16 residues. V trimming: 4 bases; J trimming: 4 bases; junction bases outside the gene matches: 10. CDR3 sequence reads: CASSVPRDRGGYEQYF. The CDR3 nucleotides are TGTGCCAGCAGTGTCCCCCGGGACAGGGGAGGGTACGAGCAGTACTTC.

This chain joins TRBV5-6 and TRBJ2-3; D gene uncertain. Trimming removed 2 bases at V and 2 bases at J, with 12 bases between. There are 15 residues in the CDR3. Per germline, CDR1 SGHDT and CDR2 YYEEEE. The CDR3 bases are TGTGCCAGCAGCTTAGCTCACTCTTCCACAGATACGCAGTATTTT. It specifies CASSLAHSSTDTQYF.

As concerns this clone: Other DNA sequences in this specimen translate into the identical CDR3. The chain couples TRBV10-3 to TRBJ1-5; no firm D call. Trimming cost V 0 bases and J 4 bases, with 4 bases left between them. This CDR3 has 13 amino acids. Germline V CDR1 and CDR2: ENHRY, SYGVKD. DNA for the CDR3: TGTGCCATCAGTGAGTCCCTTAATCAGCCCCAGCATTTT. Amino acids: CAISESLNQPQHF.

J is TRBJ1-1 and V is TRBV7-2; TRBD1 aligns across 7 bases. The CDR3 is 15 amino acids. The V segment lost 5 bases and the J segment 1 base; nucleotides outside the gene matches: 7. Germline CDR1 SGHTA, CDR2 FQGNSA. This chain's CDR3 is CASSQTTGTNTEAFF. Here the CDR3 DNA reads TGTGCCAGCAGCCAGACGACAGGGACGAACACTGAAGCTTTCTTT.

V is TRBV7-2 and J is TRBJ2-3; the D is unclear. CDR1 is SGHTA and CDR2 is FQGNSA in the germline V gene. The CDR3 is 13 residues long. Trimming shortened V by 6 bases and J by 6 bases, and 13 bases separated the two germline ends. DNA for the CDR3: TGTGCCAGCAGGGACGGCAGCCGGGATACGCAGTATTTT. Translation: CASRDGSRDTQYF.